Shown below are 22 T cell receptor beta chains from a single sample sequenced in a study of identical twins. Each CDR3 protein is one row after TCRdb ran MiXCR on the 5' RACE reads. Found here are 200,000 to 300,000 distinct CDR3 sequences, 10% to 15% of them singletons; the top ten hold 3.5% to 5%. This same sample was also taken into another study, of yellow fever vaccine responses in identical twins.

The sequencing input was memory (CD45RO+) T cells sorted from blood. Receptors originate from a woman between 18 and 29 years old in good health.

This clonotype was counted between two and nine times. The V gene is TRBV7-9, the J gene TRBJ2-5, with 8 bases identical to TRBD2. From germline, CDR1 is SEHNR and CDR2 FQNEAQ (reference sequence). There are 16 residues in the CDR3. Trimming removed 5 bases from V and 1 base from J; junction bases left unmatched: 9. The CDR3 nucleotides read TGTGCCAGCAGCCCGATTAGCGGGAAGGTCCAAGAGACCCAGTACTTC. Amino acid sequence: CASSPISGKVQETQYF.

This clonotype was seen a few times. CDR3 residues: CASRAPGQDNSPLHF. CDR3 coding DNA: TGTGCCAGCAGGGCCCCAGGGCAGGATAATTCACCCCTCCACTTT. The V call is TRBV12-3 or TRBV12-4, the J call TRBJ1-6; tentative D call: TRBD1 (5 bases). Trimming left V 6 bases short and J 5 bases short, with 14 bases between. CDR3 length: 15 residues.

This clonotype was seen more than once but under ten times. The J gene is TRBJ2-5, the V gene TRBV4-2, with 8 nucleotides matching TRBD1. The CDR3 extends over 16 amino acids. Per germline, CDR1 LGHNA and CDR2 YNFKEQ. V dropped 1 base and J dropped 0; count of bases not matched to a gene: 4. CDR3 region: CASSQGTGIHQETQYF. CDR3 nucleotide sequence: TGTGCCAGCAGCCAAGGGACAGGGATCCACCAAGAGACCCAGTACTTC.

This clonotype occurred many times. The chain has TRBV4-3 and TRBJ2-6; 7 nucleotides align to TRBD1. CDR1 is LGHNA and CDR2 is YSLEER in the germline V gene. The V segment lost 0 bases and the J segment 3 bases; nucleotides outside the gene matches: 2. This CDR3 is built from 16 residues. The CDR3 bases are TGCGCCAGCAGCCAAGATCCAGGGGGTGGGGCCAACGTCCTGACTTTC. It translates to CASSQDPGGGANVLTF.

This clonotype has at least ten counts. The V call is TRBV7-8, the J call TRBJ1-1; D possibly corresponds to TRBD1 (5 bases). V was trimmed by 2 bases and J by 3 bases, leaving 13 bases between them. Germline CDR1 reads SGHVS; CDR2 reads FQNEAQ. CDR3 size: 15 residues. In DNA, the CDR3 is TGTGCCAGCAGCTTATTCGAGGGGAAGGACACTGAAGCTTTCTTT. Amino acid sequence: CASSLFEGKDTEAFF.

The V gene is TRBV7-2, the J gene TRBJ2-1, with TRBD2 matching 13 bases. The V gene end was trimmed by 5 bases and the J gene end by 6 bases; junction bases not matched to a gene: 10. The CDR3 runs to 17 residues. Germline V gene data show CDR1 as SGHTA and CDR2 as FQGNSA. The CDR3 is CASSATSGGVGVNEQFF. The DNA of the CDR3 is TGTGCCAGCAGCGCAACTAGCGGGGGGGTGGGGGTCAATGAGCAGTTCTTC.

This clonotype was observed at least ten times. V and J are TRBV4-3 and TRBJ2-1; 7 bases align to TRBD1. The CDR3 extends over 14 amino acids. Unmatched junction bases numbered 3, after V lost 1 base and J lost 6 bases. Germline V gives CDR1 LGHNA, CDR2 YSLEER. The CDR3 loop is CASSQGPGGNEQFF. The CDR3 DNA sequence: TGCGCCAGCAGCCAAGGTCCAGGGGGCAATGAGCAGTTCTTC.

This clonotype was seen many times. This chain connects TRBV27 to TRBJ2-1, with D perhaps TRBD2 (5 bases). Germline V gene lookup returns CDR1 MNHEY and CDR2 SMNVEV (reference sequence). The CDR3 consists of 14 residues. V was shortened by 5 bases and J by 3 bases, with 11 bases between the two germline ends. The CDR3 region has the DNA TGTGCCAGCAGTCCGCCGGACTTCTACAATGAGCAGTTCTTC. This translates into CASSPPDFYNEQFF.

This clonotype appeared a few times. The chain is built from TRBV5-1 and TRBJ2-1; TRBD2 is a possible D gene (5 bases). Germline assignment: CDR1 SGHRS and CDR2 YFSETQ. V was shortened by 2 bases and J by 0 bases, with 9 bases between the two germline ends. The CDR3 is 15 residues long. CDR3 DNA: TGCGCCAGCAGCTTCGACGGGGACTCCTACAATGAGCAGTTCTTC. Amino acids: CASSFDGDSYNEQFF.

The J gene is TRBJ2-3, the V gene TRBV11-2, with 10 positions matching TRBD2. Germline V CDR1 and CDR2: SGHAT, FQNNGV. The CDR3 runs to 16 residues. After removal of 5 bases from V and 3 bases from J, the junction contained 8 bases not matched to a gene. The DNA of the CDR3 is TGTGCCAGCAGCCTTGGAGCGGGGGGGCCGACAGATACGCAGTATTTT. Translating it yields CASSLGAGGPTDTQYF.

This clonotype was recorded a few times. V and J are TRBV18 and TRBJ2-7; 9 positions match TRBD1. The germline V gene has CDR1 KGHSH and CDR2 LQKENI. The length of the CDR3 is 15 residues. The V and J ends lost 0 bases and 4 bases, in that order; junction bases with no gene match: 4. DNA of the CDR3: TGTGCCAGCTCACCACCCGGGACAGGGCAGTACGAGCAGTACTTC. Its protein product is CASSPPGTGQYEQYF. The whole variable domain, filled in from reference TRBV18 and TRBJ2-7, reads NAGVMQNPRHLVRRRGQEARLRCSPMKGHSHVYWYRQLPEEGLKFMVYLQKENIIDESGMPKERFSAEFPKEGPSILRIQQVVRGDSAAYFCASSPPGTGQYEQYFGPGTRLTVT.

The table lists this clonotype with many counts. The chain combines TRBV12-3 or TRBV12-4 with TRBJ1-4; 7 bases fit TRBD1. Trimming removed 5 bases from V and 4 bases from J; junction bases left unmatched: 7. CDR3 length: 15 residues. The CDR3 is CASSKTGSGNEKLFF. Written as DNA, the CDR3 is TGTGCCAGCAGTAAGACAGGGTCGGGTAATGAAAAACTGTTTTTT.

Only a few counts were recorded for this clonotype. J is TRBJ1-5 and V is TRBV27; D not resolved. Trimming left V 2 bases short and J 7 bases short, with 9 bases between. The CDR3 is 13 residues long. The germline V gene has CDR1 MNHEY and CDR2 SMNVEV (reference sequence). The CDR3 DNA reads TGTGCCAGCAGTTTAGGAGGGCCCCAGCCCCAGCATTTT. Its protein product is CASSLGGPQPQHF.

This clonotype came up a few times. The CDR3 DNA reads TGTGCCAGCACCCGGGACAGGGGCCAAGAGACCCAGTACTTC. It translates to CASTRDRGQETQYF. The chain recombines TRBV2 with TRBJ2-5, with 10 bases that match TRBD1. This CDR3 has 14 amino acids. The junction had 3 bases not matched to a gene; V was cut back by 7 bases and J by 1 base. The germline gives CDR1 SNHLY, CDR2 FYNNEI. Full variable domain (missing parts from reference TRBV2 and TRBJ2-5): EPEVTQTPSHQVTQMGQEVILRCVPISNHLYFYWYRQILGQKVEFLVSFYNNEISEKSEIFDDQFSVERPDGSNFTLKIRSTKLEDSAMYFCASTRDRGQETQYFGPGTRLLVL.

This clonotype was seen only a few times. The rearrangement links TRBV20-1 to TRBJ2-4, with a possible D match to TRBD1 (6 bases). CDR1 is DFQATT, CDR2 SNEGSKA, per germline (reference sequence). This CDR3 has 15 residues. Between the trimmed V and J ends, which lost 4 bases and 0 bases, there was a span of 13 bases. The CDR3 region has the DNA TGCAGTGCTACTGGACAGAATCTAGCCAAAAACATTCAGTACTTC. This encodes CSATGQNLAKNIQYF.

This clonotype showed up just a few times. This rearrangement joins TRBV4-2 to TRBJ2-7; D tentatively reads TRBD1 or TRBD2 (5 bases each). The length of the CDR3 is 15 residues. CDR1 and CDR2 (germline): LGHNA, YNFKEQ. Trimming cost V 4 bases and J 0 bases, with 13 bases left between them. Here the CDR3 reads CASSPLGESSYEQYF. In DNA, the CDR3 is TGTGCCAGCAGCCCCCTGGGGGAAAGCTCCTACGAGCAGTACTTC.

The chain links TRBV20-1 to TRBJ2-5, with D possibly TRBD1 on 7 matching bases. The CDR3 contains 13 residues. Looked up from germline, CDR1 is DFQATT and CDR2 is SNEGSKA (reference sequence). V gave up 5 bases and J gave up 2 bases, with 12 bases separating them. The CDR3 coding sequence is TGCAGTGCTCCCTCAGGGGGGCAAGAGACCCAGTACTTC. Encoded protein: CSAPSGGQETQYF.

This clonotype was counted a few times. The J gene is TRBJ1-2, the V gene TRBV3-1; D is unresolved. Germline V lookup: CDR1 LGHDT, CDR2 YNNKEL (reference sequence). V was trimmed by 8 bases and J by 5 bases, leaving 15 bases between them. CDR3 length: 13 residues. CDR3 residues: CASGDRGVYGYTF. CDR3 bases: TGTGCCAGCGGGGATCGTGGGGTTTATGGCTACACCTTC. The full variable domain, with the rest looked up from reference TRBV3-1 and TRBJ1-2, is DTAVSQTPKYLVTQMGNDKSIKCEQNLGHDTMYWYKQDSKKFLKIMFSYNNKELIINETVPNRFSPKSPDKAHLNLHINSLELGDSAVYFCASGDRGVYGYTFGSGTRLTVV.

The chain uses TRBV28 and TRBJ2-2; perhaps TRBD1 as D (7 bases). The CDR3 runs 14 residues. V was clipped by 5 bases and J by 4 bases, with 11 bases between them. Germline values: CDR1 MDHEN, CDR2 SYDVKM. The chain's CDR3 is CASSRQGLTGELFF. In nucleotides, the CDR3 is TGTGCCAGCAGTAGACAGGGACTCACCGGGGAGCTGTTTTTT.

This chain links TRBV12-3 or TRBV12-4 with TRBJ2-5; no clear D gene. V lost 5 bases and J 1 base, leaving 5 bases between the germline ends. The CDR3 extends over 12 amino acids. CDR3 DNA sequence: TGTGCCAGCAGTAGGATCCAAGAGACCCAGTACTTC. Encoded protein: CASSRIQETQYF.

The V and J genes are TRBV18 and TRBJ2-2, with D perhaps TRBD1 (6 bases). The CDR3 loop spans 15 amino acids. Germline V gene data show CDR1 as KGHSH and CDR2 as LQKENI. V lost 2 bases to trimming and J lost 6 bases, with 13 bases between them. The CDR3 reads CASSPGGASSGELFF. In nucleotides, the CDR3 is TGTGCCAGCTCACCAGGGGGCGCCTCGTCCGGGGAGCTGTTTTTT.

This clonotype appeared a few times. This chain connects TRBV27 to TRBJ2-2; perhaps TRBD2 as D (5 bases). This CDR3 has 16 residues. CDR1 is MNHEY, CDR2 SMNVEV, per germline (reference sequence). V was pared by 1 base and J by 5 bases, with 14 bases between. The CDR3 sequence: CASSLFRIWETGELFF. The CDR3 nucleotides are TGTGCCAGCAGTTTATTCCGCATTTGGGAGACCGGGGAGCTGTTTTTT.